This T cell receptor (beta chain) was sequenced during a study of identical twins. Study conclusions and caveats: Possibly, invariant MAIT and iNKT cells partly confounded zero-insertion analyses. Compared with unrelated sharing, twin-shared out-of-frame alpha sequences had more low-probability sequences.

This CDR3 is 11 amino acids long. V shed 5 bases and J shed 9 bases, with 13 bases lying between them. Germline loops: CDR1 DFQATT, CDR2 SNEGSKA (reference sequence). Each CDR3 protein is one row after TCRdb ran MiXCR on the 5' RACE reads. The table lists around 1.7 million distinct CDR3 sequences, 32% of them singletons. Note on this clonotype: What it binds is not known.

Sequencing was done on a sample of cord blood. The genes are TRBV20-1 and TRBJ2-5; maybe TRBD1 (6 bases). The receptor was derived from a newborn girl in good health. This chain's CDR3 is CSAPAGTPQYF. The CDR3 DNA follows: TGCAGTGCTCCCGCCGGGACACCCCAGTACTTC.